This entry is about one TCR beta chain. The entry originates in a study of T-cell reconstitution after alpha-beta-depleted transplantation in children. The library targeted TCRbeta and was prepared with unique molecular identifiers. TCRdb used MiXCR to reprocess the PCR reads, holding one entry per CDR3 protein. The sample records fewer than 550,000 distinct CDR3 sequences, about 10% being singletons. The CDR3 spans 17 residues. Looked up from germline, CDR1 is SGHRS and CDR2 is YFSETQ. V lost 2 bases, J lost 0 bases, and 12 bases lay in between. V gene TRBV5-1 combines with J gene TRBJ2-6, with D possibly being TRBD1 (5 bases). The material sequenced was PBMCs, mostly from graft donor cells, taken 180 days after TCRalphabeta/CD19-depleted stem cell transplant. This receptor was obtained from a female patient between 2 and 15 years old who had a stem cell transplant for aplastic anemia, so the T cells may come from the graft donor. CDR3 residues: CASSFNQGNSGANVLTF. The CDR3 DNA sequence: TGCGCCAGCAGCTTCAATCAGGGAAACTCTGGGGCCAACGTCCTGACTTTC.